This T cell receptor (beta chain) was documented in a study of T cells in Graves' hyperthyroidism and ophthalmopathy. Those with hyperthyroidism were 18 to 65 years old, newly diagnosed, and ill for under 2 months. Exclusions: uncontrolled infection, other autoimmune disease, pregnancy, lactation. The TCR beta CDR3 regions underwent amplification using RNA transcripts as the source. First-round RT-PCR targeting the TCR CDR3 was performed with the HTBI primer set. In TCRdb, the multiplex PCR reads were re-called with MiXCR into one record per CDR3 protein. Of more than 550,000 distinct CDR3 sequences listed, around a sixth are singletons. The V gene lost 4 bases and the J gene lost 4 bases, with 10 bases spanning the gap. The germline V gene has CDR1 MGHRA and CDR2 YSYEKL. This CDR3 contains 14 residues.

The chain is built from TRBV4-1 and TRBJ1-4, with D possibly matching TRBD1 (6 bases). The sample was blood. The sequence came from a middle-aged man with Graves' hyperthyroidism. The CDR3 region is CASSRQAFNEKLFF. The CDR3 region has the DNA TGCGCCAGCAGCCGACAGGCGTTTAATGAAAAACTGTTTTTT.